These T cell receptor beta chains were read from a single sample in a study of T-cell reconstitution after alpha-beta-depleted transplantation in children. Via MiXCR, TCRdb re-called the PCR reads, giving one row per CDR3 protein. The sample records a few hundred thousand distinct CDR3 sequences, about 26% being singletons. The source was PBMCs, collected before TCRalphabeta/CD19-depleted stem cell transplant. All receptors derive from a girl aged 2 to 10 with Fanconi anemia, due to receive a stem cell transplant. The CDR3 runs from the conserved cysteine through the conserved F or W. D genes are given only for firm matches. Some rows have no size entry. The others give once, few or many, or a class for an expanded clone.

>many|TRBJ2-1|TRBV20-1|.
CSAMRITYNEQFF
TGCAGTGCTATGCGGATCACCTACAATGAGCAGTTCTTC
>few|TRBJ2-3|TRBV7-2|TRBD2
CASSITSGGARDTQYF
TGTGCCAGCAGCATAACTAGCGGGGGGGCCAGAGATACGCAGTATTTT
>many|TRBJ2-4|TRBV11-2|.
CASSLGLVDQYF
TGTGCCAGCAGCTTAGGACTAGTGGATCAGTACTTC
>many|TRBJ2-1|TRBV6-5|.
CASSYSNNEQFF
TGTGCCAGCAGTTACTCGAACAATGAGCAGTTCTTC
>many|TRBJ1-1|TRBV5-1|.
CASSLTEGGRIAFF
TGCGCCAGCAGCTTGACCGAGGGGGGACGAATCGCTTTCTTT
>once|TRBJ2-5|TRBV7-8|.
CASSGRLPRETQYF
TGTGCCAGCAGCGGGCGGTTGCCTAGAGAGACCCAGTACTTC
>.|TRBJ2-1|TRBV7-9|TRBD2
CASSSAGGPYNEQFF
TGTGCCAGCAGCTCGGCGGGGGGGCCTTACAATGAGCAGTTCTTC
>.|TRBJ1-5|TRBV6-1|.
CASSELKGRLGYQPQHF
TGTGCCAGCAGTGAATTAAAGGGCCGGCTGGGGTATCAGCCCCAGCATTTT
>.|TRBJ2-7|TRBV20-1|TRBD1
CSGPGQGSEQYF
TGCAGCGGACCGGGACAGGGGTCCGAGCAGTACTTC
>many|TRBJ2-7|TRBV4-2|TRBD2
CASSQDSYASGTTYEQYF
TGTGCCAGCAGCCAAGATAGCTACGCAAGCGGGACGACCTACGAGCAGTACTTC
>few|TRBJ2-1|TRBV28|TRBD1
CASKVQGSKEQFF
TGTGCCAGCAAAGTACAGGGGTCCAAGGAGCAGTTCTTC
>.|TRBJ2-3|TRBV7-6|TRBD2
CASSLGTSVTDTQYF
TGTGCCAGCAGCTTAGGGACTAGTGTAACAGATACGCAGTATTTT
>.|TRBJ2-7|TRBV2|.
CASSRLRYEQYF
TGTGCCAGCAGCCGATTGCGATACGAGCAGTACTTC
>.|TRBJ2-7|TRBV28|.
CASNQDSYEQYF
TGTGCCAGCAACCAGGATAGCTACGAGCAGTACTTC
>.|TRBJ2-1|TRBV6-5|.
CASGGSYNEQFF
TGTGCCAGCGGAGGGTCCTACAATGAGCAGTTCTTC
>many|TRBJ2-1|TRBV4-2|TRBD2
CASSLRERGASFREQFF
TGTGCCAGCAGCCTCAGGGAGCGGGGTGCCTCGTTTCGGGAGCAGTTCTTC
>few|TRBJ2-7|TRBV29-1|.
CSVEEYGKGGLEQYF
TGCAGCGTTGAAGAATATGGGAAAGGGGGTCTGGAGCAGTACTTC
>.|TRBJ2-5|TRBV5-6|TRBD2
CASRSISGRAGETQYF
TGTGCCAGCAGGTCCATTAGCGGGAGGGCCGGAGAGACCCAGTACTTC
>once|TRBJ2-1|TRBV2|.
CASSDGPNEQFF
TGTGCCAGCAGTGATGGGCCCAATGAGCAGTTCTTC
>many|TRBJ2-7|TRBV6-1|TRBD2
CASSQALGGIYEQYF
TGTGCCAGCAGCCAAGCCCTGGGGGGGATCTACGAGCAGTACTTC
>.|TRBJ2-1|TRBV20-1|.
CSAREQYSYNEQFF
TGCAGTGCTAGAGAGCAGTATTCCTACAATGAGCAGTTCTTC
>many|TRBJ2-5|TRBV15|.
CATSGFREETQYF
TGTGCCACCTCGGGGTTTAGGGAAGAGACCCAGTACTTC
>few|TRBJ2-1|TRBV10-1|.
CASSESGRGNEQFF
TGCGCCAGCAGTGAATCGGGGCGAGGGAATGAGCAGTTCTTC
>many|TRBJ2-2|TRBV24-1|TRBD1
CATSGTANTGELFF
TGTGCCACCTCCGGGACAGCGAACACCGGGGAGCTGTTTTTT
>.|TRBJ2-7|TRBV20-1|.
CSVPGTISYEQYF
TGCAGTGTTCCCGGGACCATTTCCTACGAGCAGTACTTC
>.|TRBJ2-1|TRBV6-5|.
CASSYPRQYNEQFF
TGTGCCAGCAGTTACCCCCGTCAGTACAATGAGCAGTTCTTC
>.|TRBJ1-2|TRBV20-1|.
CSASYGDGYTF
TGCAGTGCTAGTTACGGGGATGGCTACACCTTC
>few|TRBJ2-7|TRBV29-1|TRBD1
CSVLGQGSRYEQYF
TGCAGCGTCCTAGGACAGGGGTCCCGCTACGAGCAGTACTTC
>many|TRBJ1-2|TRBV12-3/TRBV12-4|TRBD1
CASSPDRGNYGYTF
TGTGCCAGCAGTCCCGACAGGGGCAACTATGGCTACACCTTC
>.|TRBJ1-2|TRBV29-1|.
CSVGYPTGAVYGYTF
TGCAGCGTTGGTTACCCGACAGGCGCGGTCTATGGCTACACCTTC
>many|TRBJ1-2|TRBV25-1|TRBD1
CASSATGGGYTF
TGTGCCAGCAGTGCGACAGGGGGTGGCTACACCTTC
>many|TRBJ2-5|TRBV12-3/TRBV12-4|.
CASRAPGQETQYF
TGTGCCAGCAGGGCCCCGGGCCAAGAGACCCAGTACTTC
>many|TRBJ2-1|TRBV25-1|.
CASSKMEPINEQFF
TGTGCCAGCTCAAAAATGGAACCGATCAATGAGCAGTTCTTC
>many|TRBJ2-1|TRBV29-1|TRBD2
CSVEGGSNEQFF
TGCAGCGTTGAGGGCGGGAGCAATGAGCAGTTCTTC
>.|TRBJ2-5|TRBV20-1|.
CSARDLGVETQYF
TGCAGTGCTAGAGATTTGGGCGTCGAGACCCAGTACTTC
>few|TRBJ2-3|TRBV6-5|TRBD2
CASSYSAPAGEGSTDTQYF
TGTGCCAGCAGTTACTCGGCCCCTGCGGGAGAGGGGAGCACAGATACGCAGTATTTT
>.|TRBJ2-1|TRBV11-3|TRBD2
CASSLGSSGGAWNEQFF
TGTGCCAGCAGCTTAGGGTCAAGCGGGGGGGCCTGGAATGAGCAGTTCTTC
>.|TRBJ2-2|TRBV5-1|.
CASSSTENTGELFF
TGCGCCAGCAGCTCGACAGAGAACACCGGGGAGCTGTTTTTT
>many|TRBJ2-7|TRBV29-1|.
CSVAWGASYEQYF
TGCAGCGTTGCGTGGGGGGCATCCTACGAGCAGTACTTC
>many|TRBJ2-1|TRBV12-3/TRBV12-4|.
CASSFGEPNEQFF
TGTGCCAGCAGTTTCGGCGAGCCCAATGAGCAGTTCTTC
>many|TRBJ1-2|TRBV12-3/TRBV12-4|.
CASSSQRGRGGYTF
TGTGCCAGCAGTTCCCAAAGGGGTAGGGGTGGCTACACCTTC
>many|TRBJ2-5|TRBV28|.
CASSVLSETQYF
TGTGCCAGCAGTGTCCTGTCAGAGACCCAGTACTTC